This T cell receptor beta chain comes out of a study of OX40 agonist ivuxolimab in advanced cancers. The wider study: The patients received ivuxolimab by intravenous route every 2 weeks at 0.01 to 10 mg/kg.

In this sample, this clone turned up once. Its antigen is unidentified. Notes on the study in general: Relative to CD4+ cells, CD8+ T cells on average had more expanded clones. In the 0.1-3.0 mg/kg groups, partial responders showed among the lowest expansion. There was clonal expansion of CD4+ and CD8+ blood T cells by week 6 at 0.1 to 3.0 mg/kg.

CDR1 and CDR2 from the germline V gene are SGHKS and YYEKEE (reference sequence). V was clipped by 3 bases and J by 3 bases; unmatched bases: 10. The CDR3 runs 17 residues. Here immunoSEQ multiplex PCR was the method, and the copy in TCRdb shows in-frame clones only, minus some. Found here are roughly 40,000 clones, around 83% of them singletons; the top ten hold around 17%. This material consisted of CD4+ or CD8+ T cells sorted from blood, taken in a trial of the OX40 agonist ivuxolimab. This clonotype originated in an adult with an advanced solid tumor such as melanoma, head and neck, liver or kidney cancer. The V call is TRBV5-5, the J call TRBJ1-5; 9 bases line up with TRBD1. CDR3 residues: CASSWGTGLVFNQPQHF. CDR3 nucleotide sequence: TGTGCCAGCAGCTGGGGGACAGGGTTGGTTTTCAATCAGCCCCAGCATTTT.